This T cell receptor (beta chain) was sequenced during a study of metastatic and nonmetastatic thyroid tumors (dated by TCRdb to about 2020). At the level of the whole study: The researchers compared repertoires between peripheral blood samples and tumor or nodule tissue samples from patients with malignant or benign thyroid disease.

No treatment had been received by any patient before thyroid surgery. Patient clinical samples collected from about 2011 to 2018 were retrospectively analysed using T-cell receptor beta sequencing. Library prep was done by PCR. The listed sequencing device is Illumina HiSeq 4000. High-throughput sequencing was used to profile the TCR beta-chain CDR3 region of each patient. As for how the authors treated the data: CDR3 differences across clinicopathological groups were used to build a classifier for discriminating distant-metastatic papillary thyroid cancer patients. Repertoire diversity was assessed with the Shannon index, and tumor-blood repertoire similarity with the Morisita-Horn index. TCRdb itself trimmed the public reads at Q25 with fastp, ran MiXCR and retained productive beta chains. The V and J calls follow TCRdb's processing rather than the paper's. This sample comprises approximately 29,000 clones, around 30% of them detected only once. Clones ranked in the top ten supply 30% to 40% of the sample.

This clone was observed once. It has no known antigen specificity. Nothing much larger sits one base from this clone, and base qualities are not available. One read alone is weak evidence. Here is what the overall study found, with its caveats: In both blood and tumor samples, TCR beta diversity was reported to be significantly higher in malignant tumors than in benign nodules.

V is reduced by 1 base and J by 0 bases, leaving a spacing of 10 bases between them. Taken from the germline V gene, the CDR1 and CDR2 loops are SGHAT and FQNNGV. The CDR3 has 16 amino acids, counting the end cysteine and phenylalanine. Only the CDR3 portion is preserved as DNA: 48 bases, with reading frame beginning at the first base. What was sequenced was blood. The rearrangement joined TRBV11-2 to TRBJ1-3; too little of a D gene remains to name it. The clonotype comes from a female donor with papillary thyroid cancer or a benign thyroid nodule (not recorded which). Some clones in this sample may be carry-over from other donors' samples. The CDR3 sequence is CASSLVVGDSGNTIYF. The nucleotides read TGTGCCAGCAGCTTAGTTGTCGGAGACTCTGGAAACACCATATATTTT.